These 5 T cell receptor beta chains share one sample of origin, sequenced in a study of T-cell reconstitution after alpha-beta-depleted transplantation in children. Unique molecular identifiers were used to barcode this TCRbeta library. TCRdb processed the PCR reads anew with MiXCR; each CDR3 protein has one entry. The profile shows roughly 48,000 distinct CDR3 sequences, roughly 5% of them singletons. The source material was PBMCs, mostly from graft donor cells, sampled 60 days after TCRalphabeta/CD19-depleted stem cell transplant. These TCRs come from a female patient between 2 and 15 years old who had a stem cell transplant for aplastic anemia, so the T cells may come from the graft donor.

This clonotype has a count of ten or more. The rearrangement links TRBV7-9 to TRBJ1-2; a possible D gene is TRBD1 (5 bases). The V end was cut by 5 bases, the J end by 1 base, with 17 bases between. This CDR3 has 16 amino acids. The germline V gene has CDR1 SEHNR and CDR2 FQNEAQ (reference sequence). CDR3: CASSAGGGLVNYGYTF. The DNA of the CDR3 is TGTGCCAGCAGCGCAGGCGGGGGACTTGTTAACTATGGCTACACCTTC.

This clonotype has just a few counts. The chain combines TRBV12-3 or TRBV12-4 with TRBJ1-3, with D unclear. The length of the CDR3 is 14 residues. Trimming removed 10 bases from V and 2 bases from J, with 15 bases in between. The CDR3 loop is CATSSSRTGNTIYF. Here the CDR3 DNA reads TGTGCCACTTCCTCTTCCCGGACTGGAAACACCATATATTTT.

This clonotype showed up many times. V gene TRBV12-3 or TRBV12-4 combines with J gene TRBJ2-3; 7 bases map to TRBD1. The V and J ends lost 4 bases and 3 bases, in that order; junction bases with no gene match: 13. The CDR3 totals 17 residues. The CDR3 protein is CASSYADRAFLTDTQYF. CDR3 nucleotide sequence: TGTGCCAGCAGTTACGCCGACAGGGCCTTTCTAACAGATACGCAGTATTTT.

The table lists this clonotype with many counts. This chain links TRBV28 with TRBJ2-7, with a tentative D call TRBD1 (5 bases). Deletions cut 6 bases from V and 4 bases from J, with 19 bases between. The germline gives CDR1 MDHEN, CDR2 SYDVKM. The CDR3 is 15 amino acids. The CDR3 is CASSLLGKGIYEQYF. CDR3 in DNA: TGTGCCAGCAGCTTACTCGGAAAGGGGATTTACGAGCAGTACTTC. The full variable domain, completed using reference TRBV28 and TRBJ2-7, is DVKVTQSSRYLVKRTGEKVFLECVQDMDHENMFWYRQDPGLGLRLIYFSYDVKMKEKGDIPEGYSVSREKKERFSLILESASTNQTSMYLCASSLLGKGIYEQYFGPGTRLTVT.

This clonotype showed up many times. The chain has TRBV12-3 or TRBV12-4 and TRBJ2-2; 13 bases agree with TRBD2. The CDR3 has 18 amino acids. V was clipped by 4 bases and J by 0 bases; unmatched bases: 5. This CDR3 is CASSSGLAGESNTGELFF. In DNA, the CDR3 is TGTGCCAGCAGTTCCGGACTAGCGGGAGAATCGAACACCGGGGAGCTGTTTTTT.